This is a list of T cell receptor beta chains from one sample in a study of T cells in localized non-small cell lung cancer. The assay was immunoSEQ multiplex PCR, and TCRdb's table has in-frame clones only and misses some. The sample has roughly 40,000 clones, roughly four fifths seen once. The starting material was PBMCs, obtained before any cancer treatment. These receptors were taken from a man aged 35 to 69 with stage II lung adenocarcinoma. Each CDR3 is given with its conserved first and last residue. The D gene is left open where the match is weak. Size is stated for part of the rows, as once, few or many counts, or as a class when the clone is expanded.

V,size,length,D,J,CDR3,DNA
TRBV25-1,NA,16,NA,TRBJ1-3,CASSEYRGSTGNTIYF,TGTGCCAGCAGTGAATATCGGGGATCTACTGGAAACACCATATATTTT
TRBV9,NA,15,TRBD1,TRBJ2-7,CASSPRDRGIYEQYF,TGTGCCAGCAGCCCCCGGGACAGGGGGATCTACGAGCAGTACTTC
TRBV18,NA,19,TRBD1,TRBJ1-5,CASSPPPTGFQTTNQPQHF,TGTGCCAGCTCACCACCCCCGACAGGGTTCCAAACTACTAATCAGCCCCAGCATTTT
TRBV30,NA,14,TRBD2,TRBJ2-3,CAWSQRESSDTQYF,TGTGCCTGGAGTCAGCGGGAGTCCTCAGATACGCAGTATTTT
TRBV7-2,NA,13,NA,TRBJ1-4,CASSSMQGEKLFF,TGTGCCAGCAGCTCCATGCAAGGGGAAAAACTGTTTTTT
TRBV18,NA,15,TRBD1,TRBJ2-1,CASSPIGTEYNEQFF,TGTGCCAGCTCACCGATAGGGACAGAGTACAATGAGCAGTTCTTC
TRBV10-3,NA,15,NA,TRBJ2-7,CAISESASGTYEQYF,TGTGCCATCAGTGAGTCGGCATCGGGCACCTACGAGCAGTACTTC
TRBV19,NA,16,TRBD2,TRBJ2-6,CASKPAGDSGANVLTF,TGTGCCAGTAAGCCCGCGGGGGACTCTGGGGCCAACGTCCTGACTTTC
TRBV2,NA,15,NA,TRBJ1-1,CASSEAGFRNTEAFF,TGTGCCAGCAGTGAAGCTGGCTTTAGGAACACTGAAGCTTTCTTT
TRBV5-1,NA,17,NA,TRBJ1-3,CASSDIPPRTSGNTIYF,TGCGCCAGCAGCGACATCCCACCTAGGACCTCTGGAAACACCATATATTTT
TRBV18,NA,15,NA,TRBJ1-4,CASSPRAATNEKLFF,TGTGCCAGCTCACCGAGGGCTGCAACTAATGAAAAACTGTTTTTT
TRBV14,NA,12,NA,TRBJ1-2,CASSQELLGYTF,TGTGCCAGCAGCCAGGAGCTTCTAGGCTACACCTTC
TRBV19,NA,15,TRBD1,TRBJ2-3,CASSIKGAPTDTQYF,TGTGCCAGTAGTATAAAGGGGGCCCCCACAGATACGCAGTATTTT
TRBV6-6,NA,13,TRBD1,TRBJ1-2,CASTGQGFNGYTF,TGTGCCAGCACCGGACAGGGGTTTAATGGCTACACCTTC
TRBV7-2,NA,16,NA,TRBJ2-5,CASSLTRVETKRPQYF,TGTGCCAGCAGCCTGACTCGGGTAGAAACCAAGAGACCCCAGTACTTC
TRBV10-3,few,13,NA,TRBJ1-2,CAISQEGIYGYTF,TGTGCCATCAGTCAAGAAGGAATCTATGGCTACACCTTC
TRBV6-1,NA,14,NA,TRBJ2-1,CASSENRDNGEQFF,TGTGCCAGCAGTGAAAACAGGGACAACGGTGAGCAGTTCTTC
TRBV18,once,14,NA,TRBJ2-2,CASSPVANTGELFF,TGTGCCAGCTCACCAGTGGCTAACACCGGGGAGCTGTTTTTT
TRBV5-4,once,19,NA,TRBJ1-6,CASSMVIRGASVGDSPLHF,TGTGCCAGCAGTATGGTAATCCGGGGGGCGTCGGTCGGGGATTCACCCCTCCACTTT
TRBV9,NA,18,NA,TRBJ1-1,CASSVGGGARGADTEAFF,TGTGCCAGCAGCGTAGGGGGAGGGGCTAGAGGTGCGGACACTGAAGCTTTCTTT
TRBV7-2,once,14,NA,TRBJ2-1,CASSLAGAYNEQFF,TGTGCCAGCAGCTTAGCGGGAGCATACAATGAGCAGTTCTTC
TRBV4-3,NA,14,NA,TRBJ1-2,CASSQEGRNYGYTF,TGCGCCAGCAGCCAAGAGGGCAGGAACTATGGCTACACCTTC
TRBV19,NA,15,NA,TRBJ1-5,CASSIARGRNQPQHF,TGTGCCAGTAGTATAGCCCGTGGACGCAATCAGCCCCAGCATTTT
TRBV7-9,NA,15,TRBD1,TRBJ1-1,CASTIGTGPNTEAFF,TGTGCCAGCACCATTGGGACAGGCCCGAACACTGAAGCTTTCTTT
TRBV4-1,NA,15,NA,TRBJ2-1,CASSQAGSSYNEQFF,TGCGCCAGCAGCCAAGCGGGTAGCTCCTACAATGAGCAGTTCTTC
TRBV6-5,NA,15,TRBD1,TRBJ2-7,CASSLHGDRANEQYF,TGTGCCAGCAGTTTACACGGGGACAGGGCCAACGAGCAGTACTTC
TRBV9,NA,16,TRBD2,TRBJ2-5,CASSVGTSGGWETQYF,TGTGCCAGCAGCGTAGGGACTAGCGGGGGTTGGGAGACCCAGTACTTC
TRBV27,few,15,TRBD1,TRBJ2-3,CASSSARGQTDTQYF,TGTGCCAGCAGTTCAGCCAGGGGGCAAACAGATACGCAGTATTTT
TRBV5-1,NA,15,TRBD2,TRBJ2-5,CASTSRGREEETQYF,TGCGCCAGCACCTCTCGCGGGAGGGAGGAAGAGACCCAGTACTTC
TRBV5-6,NA,16,NA,TRBJ2-3,CASSLVFPQGTDTQYF,TGTGCCAGCAGCTTGGTTTTCCCACAGGGAACAGATACGCAGTATTTT
TRBV7-2,NA,16,TRBD2,TRBJ2-5,CASSPRAGGYQETQYF,TGTGCCAGCAGCCCAAGGGCGGGGGGGTACCAAGAGACCCAGTACTTC
TRBV7-3,NA,15,NA,TRBJ2-2,CASSRTGARTGELFF,TGTGCCAGCAGCCGTACGGGGGCCCGCACCGGGGAGCTGTTTTTT
TRBV5-4,NA,13,NA,TRBJ2-3,CASSLGRTDTQYF,TGTGCCAGCAGCTTAGGACGCACAGATACGCAGTATTTT
TRBV28,NA,13,NA,TRBJ1-1,CASSPGSTTEAFF,TGTGCCAGCAGTCCAGGGAGTACCACTGAAGCTTTCTTT
TRBV6-6,NA,15,NA,TRBJ2-7,CASSSSPDSSYEQYF,TGTGCCAGCAGTTCCTCCCCGGACAGCTCCTACGAGCAGTACTTC
TRBV4-1,NA,14,NA,TRBJ2-7,CASSQDDSDYEQYF,TGCGCCAGCAGCCAAGATGACAGCGACTACGAGCAGTACTTC
TRBV14,NA,15,NA,TRBJ1-1,CASSQGSYRNTEAFF,TGTGCCAGCAGCCAAGGATCCTACAGGAACACTGAAGCTTTCTTT
TRBV5-1,NA,16,TRBD1,TRBJ2-5,CASSLGQGALEETQYF,TGCGCCAGCAGCTTGGGGCAGGGGGCGCTAGAAGAGACCCAGTACTTC
TRBV5-1,NA,11,NA,TRBJ1-2,CASSLGYGYTF,TGTGCCAGCAGCTTGGGGTACGGCTACACCTTC
TRBV19,few,13,NA,TRBJ2-7,CASSRDTTYEQYF,TGTGCCAGTAGCCGGGACACGACCTACGAGCAGTACTTC
TRBV4-1,NA,15,TRBD1,TRBJ2-7,CASSQGQGGSYEQYF,TGCGCCAGCAGCCAAGGACAGGGGGGCTCCTACGAGCAGTACTTC
TRBV7-2,NA,13,NA,TRBJ1-3,CASSHTTGNTIYF,TGTGCCAGCAGCCACACGACAGGAAACACCATATATTTT
TRBV7-8,once,19,TRBD1,TRBJ2-3,CASVTPVGVGQGGTDTQYF,TGTGCCAGCGTTACTCCTGTCGGGGTGGGACAGGGGGGAACAGATACGCAGTATTTT
TRBV10-3,NA,14,NA,TRBJ2-7,CAISERDGSYEQYF,TGTGCCATCAGTGAAAGGGACGGCTCCTACGAGCAGTACTTC
TRBV28,NA,17,NA,TRBJ1-5,CASSPDDEGISDQPQHF,TGTGCCAGCAGCCCCGATGATGAGGGGATAAGTGATCAGCCCCAGCATTTT
TRBV7-6,once,18,TRBD2,TRBJ2-3,CASSRTSGRVNSTDTQYF,TGTGCCAGCAGCCGGACTAGCGGGAGGGTAAATAGCACAGATACGCAGTATTTT
TRBV6-6,NA,13,NA,TRBJ2-5,CASSYSSPGSQYF,TGTGCCAGCAGTTACTCGTCCCCAGGGAGCCAGTACTTC
TRBV5-6,NA,16,TRBD1,TRBJ2-3,CASSIRQGTSTDTQYF,TGTGCCAGCAGCATCCGACAGGGTACTAGCACAGATACGCAGTATTTT
TRBV2,NA,12,NA,TRBJ2-5,CAGKGSGETQYF,TGTGCCGGCAAGGGATCGGGAGAGACCCAGTACTTC